This TCR beta chain was captured in a study of vaccination and CD4 T cells after COVID-19. Treatment noted: roughly 11-day PBMC culture with coronavirus spike peptide pools or control peptides (ViraFEST assay). IL-2 (approximately 9 IU/ml) and peptide pools (about 9 ug/ml) were added to cultures of 1.5 million to 2 million PBMCs per well. With 10 bases removed from V and 7 bases from J, the gap between germline ends came to 11 bases. This CDR3 is 10 amino acids long. CDR1 is LNHDA and CDR2 is SQIVND in the germline V gene (reference sequence). In regard to this clonotype: What it binds is not known.

The Oncomine TCR Beta short-read assay was what sequenced the DNA obtained from cultured CD4+ T cells. MiXCR, applied by TCRdb to the PCR reads, yields one record per CDR3 protein. The sample gives 5,000 or so distinct CDR3 sequences, roughly two thirds of which show up once; around 20% is in the top ten. The chain links TRBV19 to TRBJ2-7; D gene ambiguous. The sequenced sample consisted of CD4+ T cells from blood, cultured in vitro. The clonotype comes from a human donor who had recovered from COVID-19. The CDR3 DNA is TGTGCCACCGCTTGGGGAGAGCAGTACTTC. Translating gives CATAWGEQYF.